This entry lists 32 T cell receptor beta chains sequenced from one sample in a study of T-cell memory formation after mild COVID-19. TCRdb re-derived calls from the 5' RACE reads in MiXCR, one entry per CDR3 protein. The sample lists almost 350,000 distinct CDR3 sequences; more than 20% were seen once. The sample was PBMCs or a T cell subset sorted from them (not recorded which). Receptor source: a man between 18 and 29 years old who had mild COVID-19 (a few samples of this study predate the infection). Cell type and time point are not known.

The CDR3 reads CATSDSPGLTGELFF. Here the CDR3 DNA reads TGTGCCACCAGTGATTCCCCAGGGCTAACCGGGGAGCTGTTTTTT. This chain connects TRBV24-1 to TRBJ2-2; a possible D gene is TRBD1 (5 bases). This CDR3 comprises 15 residues. The germline V gene encodes CDR1 KGHDR and CDR2 SFDVKD. V lost 2 bases to trimming and J lost 5 bases, with 11 bases between them.

This chain uses TRBV7-8 with TRBJ1-1; D gene unclear. This CDR3 has 14 residues. Between the trimmed V and J ends, which lost 1 base and 5 bases, there was a span of 11 bases. Germline V gives CDR1 SGHVS, CDR2 FQNEAQ. CDR3 protein: CASSLVWGGTEAFF. The CDR3 DNA reads TGTGCCAGCAGCTTAGTCTGGGGAGGTACTGAAGCTTTCTTT.

Only a few counts were recorded for this clonotype. The gene calls are TRBV7-9 and TRBJ1-2, with D perhaps TRBD1 (6 bases). The CDR3 contains 16 residues. V was pared by 2 bases and J by 0 bases, with 13 bases between. Germline V gene sequence: CDR1 SEHNR, CDR2 FQNEAQ (reference sequence). CDR3 loop: CASSLMRDTSNYGYTF. The CDR3 DNA reads TGTGCCAGCAGCTTAATGAGGGACACCTCTAACTATGGCTACACCTTC.

As regards this clonotype: An end of the junction differs from the germline gene, which may be a read error. The V and J genes are TRBV7-7 and TRBJ2-2; unclear D gene. This CDR3 comprises 13 residues. Per germline, CDR1 SSHAT and CDR2 FNYEAQ (reference sequence). The CDR3 region is CASSSENTGELFF. Here the CDR3 DNA reads TGTGCTAGCAGCTCCGAGAACACCGGGGAGCTGTTTTTT.

This clonotype was seen a handful of times. The chain recombines TRBV3-1 with TRBJ2-5; perhaps D is TRBD1 or TRBD2 (5 bases each). CDR1 LGHDT and CDR2 YNNKEL come from the germline V gene (reference sequence). The CDR3 runs 17 residues. Trimming shortened V by 4 bases and J by 5 bases, and 23 bases separated the two germline ends. The CDR3 loop is CASSPRDAQSVMETQYF. The CDR3 DNA follows: TGTGCCAGCAGCCCGAGGGACGCCCAGTCCGTTATGGAGACCCAGTACTTC.

This clonotype was recorded a few times. This chain joins TRBV2 and TRBJ2-5; either TRBD1 or TRBD2 may fit D (6 bases each). This CDR3 spans 13 amino acids. Looked up from germline, CDR1 is SNHLY and CDR2 is FYNNEI. The V gene lost 8 bases and the J gene lost 5 bases, with 15 bases spanning the gap. CDR3 nucleotides: TGTGCCAGCGAGAGGGGGGCCCAGGAGACCCAGTACTTC. This translates into CASERGAQETQYF.

In nucleotides, the CDR3 is TGCGCCAGCAGGCTGACGGGAACTAATGAAAAACTGTTTTTT. The encoded protein is CASRLTGTNEKLFF. This chain uses TRBV5-1 with TRBJ1-4; D remains ambiguous. V dropped 5 bases and J dropped 1 base, with 9 bases sitting between them. The germline V gene encodes CDR1 SGHRS and CDR2 YFSETQ. The CDR3 contains 14 residues.

This clonotype appeared once. This sequence joins TRBV19 and TRBJ1-1, with TRBD1 as a possible D gene (5 bases). Germline CDR1 and CDR2: LNHDA and SQIVND (reference sequence). This CDR3 region has 16 residues. Deletions cut 5 bases from V and 7 bases from J, with 23 bases between. In DNA, the CDR3 is TGTGCCAGTAGTTCGCGGGGGGACGATGTGGACAATGAAGCTTTCTTT. It codes for CASSSRGDDVDNEAFF.

The chain links TRBV7-9 to TRBJ1-4; D is perhaps TRBD1 (5 bases). Trimming took 5 bases from V and 0 from J, leaving 13 bases between them. CDR1 and CDR2 from the germline V gene are SEHNR and FQNEAQ (reference sequence). The CDR3 spans 16 residues. For the CDR3, the DNA is TGTGCCAGCAGCGCCGACAGCACAGCAACTAATGAAAAACTGTTTTTT. It specifies CASSADSTATNEKLFF.

V usage is TRBV4-3 and J usage is TRBJ2-5; a possible D gene is TRBD2 (5 bases). The CDR3 contains 15 residues. Germline assignment: CDR1 LGHNA and CDR2 YSLEER. V lost 4 bases and J lost 3, with 15 bases in between. CDR3 protein: CASSLSLRREETQYF. The CDR3 DNA is TGCGCCAGCAGCCTCTCCCTGCGGCGGGAAGAGACCCAGTACTTC.

This chain connects TRBV4-1 to TRBJ2-2; D gene ambiguous. The germline V gene encodes CDR1 MGHRA and CDR2 YSYEKL. This CDR3 has 15 residues. Trimming stripped 0 bases from V and 6 bases from J, with 11 bases between. CDR3: CASSQEVRASGELFF. For the CDR3, the DNA is TGCGCCAGCAGCCAAGAGGTACGGGCCTCCGGGGAGCTGTTTTTT.

The V and J genes are TRBV6-5 and TRBJ1-2; 11 positions match TRBD1. The trim removed 0 bases at V and 4 bases at J, leaving 10 bases unmatched. Germline CDR1 and CDR2: MNHEY and SVGAGI. This CDR3 has 18 residues. DNA of the CDR3: TGTGCCAGCAGTTACTCAGGTCGGACAGGGGGCAGAATCTATGGCTACACCTTC. It specifies CASSYSGRTGGRIYGYTF.

The chain uses TRBV27 and TRBJ1-3; weak D call: TRBD1 (5 bases). The CDR3 length is 12 residues. The V end was cut by 8 bases, the J end by 4 bases, with 9 bases between. Germline values: CDR1 MNHEY, CDR2 SMNVEV (reference sequence). Here the CDR3 reads CASGGGGNTIYF. CDR3 bases: TGTGCCAGCGGTGGGGGGGGAAACACCATATATTTT.

J is TRBJ2-3 and V is TRBV2; the match to TRBD2 covers 7 bases. The CDR3 has 14 amino acids. V was pared by 7 bases and J by 2 bases, with 6 bases of the junction left unmatched. Germline CDR1 and CDR2: SNHLY and FYNNEI. The CDR3 sequence is CASIPRDYTDTQYF. The CDR3 bases are TGTGCCAGCATACCCCGGGACTACACAGATACGCAGTATTTT.

The chain couples TRBV5-1 to TRBJ1-2; no clear D. Trimming removed 2 bases from V and 7 bases from J, with 18 bases in between. Germline V gives CDR1 SGHRS, CDR2 YFSETQ. The CDR3 spans 15 residues. The CDR3 DNA reads as TGCGCCAGCAGCTTTGACCGGGATCCCTTTGTTGGCTACACCTTC. Protein: CASSFDRDPFVGYTF.

This clonotype has a count of ten or more. The chain recombines TRBV20-1 with TRBJ2-7, with 10 bases lining up with TRBD2. Looked up from germline, CDR1 is DFQATT and CDR2 is SNEGSKA (reference sequence). V was pared by 5 bases and J by 4 bases, with 14 bases of the junction left unmatched. This CDR3 comprises 16 residues. CDR3 amino acids: CSAHTSGGAALYEQYF. CDR3 coding DNA: TGCAGTGCTCATACCAGCGGGGGGGCGGCTCTATACGAGCAGTACTTC.

Only a few counts were recorded for this clonotype. The V call is TRBV2, the J call TRBJ1-2; D gene ambiguous. Per germline, CDR1 SNHLY and CDR2 FYNNEI. CDR3 length: 12 residues. Trimming left V 6 bases short and J 3 bases short, with 8 bases between. The CDR3 DNA follows: TGTGCCAGCAGCCTCTTCCACTATGGCTACACCTTC. It encodes CASSLFHYGYTF.

This chain connects TRBV20-1 to TRBJ2-7; 11 bases are shared with TRBD2. CDR1 and CDR2 from the germline V gene are DFQATT and SNEGSKA (reference sequence). This CDR3 has 14 residues. Trimming at V came to 1 base and at J to 5 bases, leaving 4 bases not matched to a gene. CDR3 amino acids: CSARGGSGGDEQYF. In DNA, the CDR3 is TGCAGTGCTAGAGGAGGTAGCGGGGGGGACGAGCAGTACTTC.

This clonotype was picked up a small number of times. The chain is built from TRBV29-1 and TRBJ1-2; 7 bases map to TRBD1. Germline V gene lookup returns CDR1 SQVTM and CDR2 ANQGSEA. CDR3 length equals 13 residues. With V trimmed by 8 bases and J by 4 bases, 10 bases remained unmatched. CDR3 loop: CSPDRPPPYGYTF. In DNA, the CDR3 is TGCAGCCCGGACAGGCCTCCCCCCTATGGCTACACCTTC.

This clonotype showed up just a few times. The chain employs TRBV6-5 and TRBJ2-7, with D possibly TRBD2 on 6 matching bases. CDR1 is MNHEY and CDR2 is SVGAGI in the germline V gene. Trimming pared 6 bases from V and 2 bases from J, leaving 17 bases between. This CDR3 comprises 15 residues. Here the CDR3 reads CASSSPGLIPYEQYF. The CDR3 DNA sequence: TGTGCCAGCAGCTCTCCGGGACTGATCCCCTACGAGCAGTACTTC.

Only a few counts were recorded for this clonotype. This chain joins TRBV27 and TRBJ2-3; D is tentatively TRBD1 or TRBD2 (6 bases each). Germline CDR1 reads MNHEY; CDR2 reads SMNVEV (reference sequence). The CDR3 is made up of 15 amino acids. V dropped 6 bases and J dropped 1 base, with 14 bases sitting between them. CDR3 loop: CASSPAGGGTDTQYF. The CDR3 nucleotides read TGTGCCAGCAGCCCTGCCGGGGGCGGCACAGATACGCAGTATTTT.

This clonotype was picked up a small number of times. The chain uses TRBV14 and TRBJ2-1; D call uncertain. This CDR3 spans 15 amino acids. Between the trimmed V and J ends, which lost 1 base and 2 bases, there was a span of 9 bases. In germline, CDR1 is SGHDN, CDR2 FVKESK. The CDR3 loop is CASSQGLVAYNEQFF. CDR3 DNA sequence: TGTGCCAGCAGCCAAGGCCTAGTGGCCTACAATGAGCAGTTCTTC.

There are a few counts of this clonotype. This chain uses TRBV5-1 with TRBJ1-1, with D maybe TRBD1 (6 bases). The V end was cut by 4 bases, the J end by 1 base, with 11 bases between. The CDR3 is 14 residues long. Germline V lookup: CDR1 SGHRS, CDR2 YFSETQ. CDR3 sequence: CASSSGTSNTEAFF. The DNA for the CDR3 is TGCGCCAGCAGCAGCGGGACATCGAACACTGAAGCTTTCTTT.

The rearrangement joins TRBV12-3 or TRBV12-4 to TRBJ1-5, with TRBD1 as a possible D gene (5 bases). The V end lost 5 bases, the J end lost 6 bases, and 11 bases lay between the germline ends. The CDR3 has 13 amino acids. The CDR3 sequence is CASSGSGSQPQHF. CDR3 nucleotides: TGTGCCAGCAGTGGATCAGGGAGTCAGCCCCAGCATTTT.

This chain uses TRBV7-9 with TRBJ1-4; unclear D gene. Trimming stripped 2 bases from V and 8 bases from J, with 6 bases between. The CDR3 contains 12 residues. Germline values: CDR1 SEHNR, CDR2 FQNEAQ (reference sequence). This CDR3 reads CASSLREEKLFF. CDR3 DNA: TGTGCCAGCAGCTTACGTGAAGAAAAACTGTTTTTT.

The chain couples TRBV4-3 to TRBJ2-7; possible D gene TRBD1, 5 bases. The CDR3 is 15 amino acids. V dropped 1 base and J dropped 3 bases, with 13 bases sitting between them. Germline V lookup: CDR1 LGHNA, CDR2 YSLEER. The CDR3 sequence: CASSQGAGLIYEQYF. For the CDR3, the DNA is TGCGCCAGCAGCCAAGGAGCAGGGTTGATCTACGAGCAGTACTTC.

The chain uses TRBV2 and TRBJ1-2; D may be TRBD1 (6 bases). CDR1 is SNHLY, CDR2 FYNNEI, per germline. The CDR3 runs 17 residues. The V and J ends lost 0 bases and 5 bases respectively, with 19 bases between them. The CDR3, as DNA: TGTGCCAGCAGTGAAGCGCTTACGGGACACGGCGTGTATGGCTACACCTTC. Its translation: CASSEALTGHGVYGYTF.

The chain carries TRBV12-3 or TRBV12-4 and TRBJ1-5, with D uncertain. V was trimmed by 7 bases and J by 6 bases, leaving 10 bases between them. The CDR3 covers 12 residues. The CDR3 reads CASTLGSQPQHF. CDR3 DNA: TGTGCCAGCACTCTCGGTAGTCAGCCCCAGCATTTT.

The sample holds a few counts of this clonotype. V and J are TRBV7-3 and TRBJ2-1; 7 bases match TRBD1. The V segment lost 1 base and the J segment 9 bases; nucleotides outside the gene matches: 9. Germline assignment: CDR1 SGHTA and CDR2 FQGTGA. This CDR3 is built from 15 residues. CDR3 in amino acids: CASSLRGDREFEQFF. DNA of the CDR3: TGTGCCAGCAGCTTAAGAGGAGACAGGGAATTTGAGCAGTTCTTC.

The chain is built from TRBV24-1 and TRBJ2-5, with D possibly TRBD1 on 5 matching bases. V was trimmed by 7 bases and J by 5 bases, leaving 16 bases between them. Germline V lookup: CDR1 KGHDR, CDR2 SFDVKD. The CDR3 runs 14 residues. CDR3 amino acids: CATRTERHWETQYF. CDR3 DNA sequence: TGTGCCACCAGGACAGAACGGCACTGGGAGACCCAGTACTTC.

This chain connects TRBV6-5 to TRBJ2-3; D is unclear. The CDR3 spans 14 residues. Germline V CDR1 and CDR2: MNHEY, SVGAGI. V was trimmed by 6 bases and J by 1 base, leaving 11 bases between them. The CDR3 loop reads CASRKDRGTDTQYF. The CDR3 region has the DNA TGTGCCAGCAGAAAGGACCGGGGCACAGATACGCAGTATTTT.

The chain has TRBV5-1 and TRBJ1-6; a possible D gene is TRBD1 (6 bases). CDR3 length: 14 amino acids. Trimming removed 0 bases at V and 7 bases at J, with 8 bases between. CDR1 is SGHRS, CDR2 YFSETQ, per germline. This CDR3 reads CASSLGQENSPLHF. The DNA for the CDR3 is TGCGCCAGCAGCTTGGGACAGGAGAATTCACCCCTCCACTTT. The full variable domain, completed using reference TRBV5-1 and TRBJ1-6, is KAGVTQTPRYLIKTRGQQVTLSCSPISGHRSVSWYQQTPGQGLQFLFEYFSETQRNKGNFPGRFSGRQFSNSRSEMNVSTLELGDSALYLCASSLGQENSPLHFGNGTRLTVT.